Detailed here is one T cell receptor beta chain. This CDR3 has 16 amino acids. V shed 4 bases, J shed 7 bases, and the junction held 14 bases outside the gene matches. Per germline, CDR1 SGDLS and CDR2 YYNGEE. This specimen comes from a study of blood T cell repertoires in COVID-19. Study overall: The United States, Italy and Spain provided the acute and convalescent COVID-19 samples.

Using immunoSEQ multiplex PCR, the repertoire was profiled, and TCRdb retains in-frame clones only, with some absent. The sample comprises about 160,000 clones, 75% to 90% of which are singletons, and about 3% rests with the top ten. Sequenced sample: peripheral blood. This sequence was found in a human donor with acute or convalescent COVID-19. The donor label of this sample is uncertain. The chain combines TRBV9 with TRBJ1-1; 9 bases line up with TRBD1. The CDR3 reads CASSTHTGGQGFEAFF. Here the CDR3 DNA reads TGTGCCAGCAGCACCCATACAGGGGGCCAGGGATTTGAAGCTTTCTTT.